Listed below are T cell receptor beta chains from one sample, sequenced in a study of blood T cell repertoires in COVID-19. Some clones are missing from TCRdb's copy, which holds only in-frame ones; the method was immunoSEQ multiplex PCR. Of hundreds of thousands of clones listed, about 83% are singletons. Source material: PBMCs or T cells enriched from blood (not recorded which). The receptors were gathered from a woman aged 50 to 60 who had been exposed to COVID-19. Each CDR3 is given with its conserved first and last residue. Fields, in order: D gene, V gene, J gene, clone size, CDR3 protein, CDR3 DNA. D genes are given only for firm matches. The size entry is marked missing in some rows and otherwise reads once, few, many or a size class.

>-|TRBV19|TRBJ1-5|-
CASRFSGLGNQPQHF
TGTGCCAGTCGGTTCTCGGGACTCGGAAATCAGCCCCAGCATTTT
>TRBD1|TRBV27|TRBJ1-4|-
CASSAGQGSEKLFF
TGTGCCAGCAGTGCGGGACAGGGTTCGGAAAAACTGTTTTTT
>TRBD1|TRBV5-4|TRBJ1-4|-
CASSQWTGGGEKLFF
TGTGCCAGCAGCCAGTGGACAGGGGGCGGTGAAAAACTGTTTTTT
>TRBD1|TRBV27|TRBJ1-5|once
CASSTFAGGGQPQHF
TGTGCCAGCAGTACCTTCGCAGGGGGCGGCCAGCCCCAGCATTTT
>-|TRBV7-9|TRBJ2-5|-
CASSLEGGKTQYF
TGTGCCAGCAGCTTAGAAGGAGGGAAGACCCAGTACTTC
>-|TRBV18|TRBJ2-3|-
CASSPTGDTQYF
TGTGCCAGCTCACCAACGGGGGATACGCAGTATTTT
>-|TRBV13|TRBJ2-3|-
CASSLRGSTDTQYF
TGTGCCAGCAGCTTAAGGGGAAGCACAGATACGCAGTATTTT
>-|TRBV15|TRBJ1-1|-
CATSRSGSQPPEAFF
TGTGCCACCAGCAGAAGCGGGTCACAGCCCCCTGAAGCTTTCTTT
>-|TRBV27|TRBJ1-1|-
CASSFTVMNTEAFF
TGTGCCAGCAGTTTTACAGTTATGAACACTGAAGCTTTCTTT
>-|TRBV18|TRBJ2-3|-
CASSPRQSAPGTDTQYF
TGTGCCAGCTCACCCCGACAGTCCGCTCCGGGCACAGATACGCAGTATTTT
>-|TRBV2|TRBJ1-5|-
CASSEAGLSNQPQHF
TGTGCCAGCAGTGAGGCAGGGTTGAGCAATCAGCCCCAGCATTTT
>-|TRBV5-6|TRBJ1-6|once
CASSYGQPNSPLHF
TGTGCCAGCAGCTATGGACAGCCCAATTCACCCCTCCACTTT
>TRBD1|TRBV5-1|TRBJ2-1|-
CASSSGTGKTYNEQFF
TGCGCCAGCAGCTCGGGGACAGGAAAAACCTACAATGAGCAGTTCTTC
>TRBD2|TRBV10-2|TRBJ2-3|-
CASTGHPGTSRDTQYF
TGCGCCAGCACCGGACACCCCGGGACTAGCAGAGATACGCAGTATTTT
>-|TRBV6-6|TRBJ1-3|-
CASSTWGNTIYF
TGTGCCAGCAGTACATGGGGAAACACCATATATTTT
>-|TRBV10-3|TRBJ2-4|-
CAISEWARGAKNIQYF
TGTGCCATCAGTGAGTGGGCCCGGGGGGCCAAAAACATTCAGTACTTC
>TRBD1|TRBV5-6|TRBJ1-3|-
CASSSGTVSGNTIYF
TGTGCCAGCAGCTCGGGGACAGTCTCTGGAAACACCATATATTTT
>-|TRBV20-1|TRBJ2-3|-
CSASQTGDSTDTQYF
TGCAGTGCTAGTCAAACGGGGGATAGCACAGATACGCAGTATTTT
>-|TRBV9|TRBJ1-2|few
CASSIPPDYGYTF
TGTGCCAGCAGCATCCCCCCTGACTATGGCTACACCTTC
>TRBD2|TRBV3-1/TRBV3-2|TRBJ2-7|-
CASSPPTSGASYEQYF
TGTGCCAGCAGCCCACCGACTAGCGGGGCCTCCTACGAGCAGTACTTC
>-|TRBV3-1/TRBV3-2|TRBJ1-3|-
CASSQTVTDSSGNTIYF
TGTGCCAGCAGCCAAACCGTTACGGACAGCTCTGGAAACACCATATATTTT
>-|TRBV3-1/TRBV3-2|TRBJ1-6|-
CASTTGNSPLHF
TGTGCCAGCACCACAGGCAATTCACCCCTCCACTTT
>-|TRBV30|TRBJ1-1|-
CAWSRDTEAFF
TGTGCCTGGAGTCGAGACACTGAAGCTTTCTTT
>TRBD1|TRBV9|TRBJ1-1|-
CASSVLGQGGTEAFF
TGTGCCAGCAGCGTATTAGGACAGGGAGGCACTGAAGCTTTCTTT
>-|TRBV6-1|TRBJ2-5|few
CASSEWRGETQYF
TGTGCCAGCAGTGAATGGCGAGGAGAGACCCAGTACTTC
>TRBD2|TRBV5-1|TRBJ2-3|-
CASSLELAGTGTQYF
TGCGCCAGCAGCTTGGAACTAGCGGGGACCGGGACGCAGTATTTT
>TRBD1|TRBV5-4|TRBJ1-1|few
CASRADRLNTEAFF
TGTGCCAGCAGAGCGGACAGGTTGAACACTGAAGCTTTCTTT
>TRBD2|TRBV5-1|TRBJ2-2|-
CASSLALTGLARTATGELFF
TGCGCCAGCAGCTTGGCCTTAACGGGACTAGCGCGAACGGCCACCGGGGAGCTGTTTTTT
>TRBD1|TRBV7-9|TRBJ2-7|-
CASSLAGTVSEQYF
TGTGCCAGCAGCTTAGCGGGGACAGTATCCGAGCAGTACTTC
>-|TRBV10-3|TRBJ1-6|-
CAISEEAYNSPLHF
TGTGCCATCAGTGAAGAGGCTTATAATTCACCCCTCCACTTT
>-|TRBV2|TRBJ1-5|-
CASRRGIGNQPQHF
TGTGCCAGCAGGCGGGGCATAGGCAATCAGCCCCAGCATTTT
>-|TRBV5-6|TRBJ1-2|once
CASSLEDVTTNYGYTF
TGTGCCAGCAGCTTGGAAGATGTTACTACCAACTATGGCTACACCTTC
>-|TRBV10-2|TRBJ1-6|few
CASSEFRDRTLHF
TGCGCCAGCAGTGAGTTCAGGGATAGGACCCTCCACTTT
>-|TRBV3-1/TRBV3-2|TRBJ1-6|-
CASSQRESSPLHF
TGTGCCAGCAGCCAGAGGGAAAGTTCACCCCTCCACTTT
>-|TRBV2|TRBJ2-1|-
CASSAIRNEQFF
TGTGCCAGCAGTGCGATCCGGAATGAGCAGTTCTTC
>TRBD1|TRBV7-6|TRBJ2-1|-
CASSLGTGGFNEQFF
TGTGCCAGCAGCTTGGGGACAGGGGGATTCAATGAGCAGTTCTTC
>-|TRBV6-5|TRBJ1-6|-
CASSYSRNSPLHF
TGTGCCAGCAGTTACTCGCGTAATTCACCCCTCCACTTT